Listed below are T cell receptor beta chains from one sample, sequenced in a study of T cells after yellow fever vaccination. TCRdb recomputed calls from the 5' RACE reads with MiXCR, one row per CDR3 protein. The data contain more than 300,000 distinct CDR3 sequences, 9.5% to 12% of them singletons. Sequences were derived from CD4+ T cells sorted from PBMCs, sampled 45 days after the yellow fever booster vaccination. Receptors originate from a man aged 18 to 29 who received the YFV17D yellow fever vaccine. Both conserved end residues are part of each CDR3. The D gene is left open where the match is weak. The size entry is marked missing in some rows and otherwise reads once, few, many or a size class.

V,D,size,J,DNA,CDR3
TRBV5-4,NA,few,TRBJ2-3,TGTGCCAGCAGCTTAAAGTCCGGCGGGGCAGATACGCAGTATTTT,CASSLKSGGADTQYF
TRBV27,TRBD1,many,TRBJ2-3,TGTGCCAGTCAAATCAGGGGGCGACGAGGGGATACGCAGTATTTT,CASQIRGRRGDTQYF
TRBV27,TRBD1,few,TRBJ1-1,TGTGCCAGCAGTTTACGACAGGGAAGGTTTACTGAAGCTTTCTTT,CASSLRQGRFTEAFF
TRBV12-3/TRBV12-4,NA,few,TRBJ1-2,TGTGCCAGCAGTCGAGGGGTCGGTGGCTACACCTTC,CASSRGVGGYTF
TRBV27,NA,few,TRBJ2-4,TGTGCCAGCAGTTTTTCGGTTCGTAGTGCCAAAAACATTCAGTACTTC,CASSFSVRSAKNIQYF
TRBV7-2,NA,many,TRBJ1-1,TGTGCCAGCAGCCCTGGATACACGGCCTATATGAACACTGAAGCTTTCTTT,CASSPGYTAYMNTEAFF
TRBV28,NA,many,TRBJ2-4,TGTGCCAGCAGTCCCGTTGGACGGGAAAACATTCAGTACTTC,CASSPVGRENIQYF
TRBV9,TRBD1,few,TRBJ2-7,TGTGCCAGCAGCGCCCAGGGGGCGATGGGAGAGCAGTACTTC,CASSAQGAMGEQYF
TRBV18,TRBD1,few,TRBJ1-1,TGTGCCAGCTCGCTGGGGAGGGCAGGGGGCACTGAAGCTTTCTTT,CASSLGRAGGTEAFF
TRBV28,NA,NA,TRBJ2-1,TGTGCCAGCCTTCGAGGGGCGGGTGAGCAGTTCTTC,CASLRGAGEQFF
TRBV18,TRBD1,few,TRBJ2-3,TGTGCCAGCTCACCTTCCGGGACAGCTACCACAGATACGCAGTATTTT,CASSPSGTATTDTQYF
TRBV7-2,NA,many,TRBJ2-3,TGTGCCAGCAGCTGGGGGCCAGGTGAAGATACGCAGTATTTT,CASSWGPGEDTQYF
TRBV7-6,NA,NA,TRBJ1-3,TGTGCCAGCAGCTTATTTTCCCGGAACACCATATATTTT,CASSLFSRNTIYF
TRBV4-3,NA,NA,TRBJ2-2,TGCGCCAGCAGCCAAATTGGCCTCAGGCGAAGCACCGGGGAGCTGTTTTTT,CASSQIGLRRSTGELFF